The rows below give T cell receptor beta chains drawn from one sample of a study of Graves' ophthalmopathy and Graves' hyperthyroidism. TCRdb ran MiXCR on the multiplex PCR reads and lists one entry per CDR3 protein. The sample includes 900,000 to 1,200,000 distinct CDR3 sequences, about 38% of them seen just once. Sequenced: peripheral blood or thyroid tissue (not recorded which). The receptor source for this set is an adult man with Graves' hyperthyroidism. CDR3s include the opening cysteine and the closing phenylalanine or tryptophan.

J: TRBJ1-5
V: TRBV11-2
CDR3: CASSSGLAGGQPQHF

J: TRBJ1-1
V: TRBV10-2
CDR3: CASSERDTNTEAFF

J: TRBJ1-3
V: TRBV9
CDR3: CASSVDPGQGSGNTIYF

J: TRBJ2-7
V: TRBV20-1
CDR3: CSARGTSGSSYEQYF

J: TRBJ1-1
V: TRBV29-1
CDR3: CSVAGGAAGTEAFF

J: TRBJ1-2
V: TRBV6-5
CDR3: CASRLDTYYGYTF

J: TRBJ2-5
V: TRBV25-1
CDR3: CASSERASGRAETQYF

J: TRBJ1-1
V: TRBV7-2
CDR3: CASSFRAGRGDEAFF

J: TRBJ2-2
V: TRBV5-6
CDR3: CASRWAGNTGELFF

J: TRBJ1-1
V: TRBV11-2
CDR3: CASSPLPGQGVPEAFF

J: TRBJ1-2
V: TRBV5-4
CDR3: CASRPTSGASPSGYTF

J: TRBJ2-5
V: TRBV29-1
CDR3: CSVVWLAGSWETQYF

J: TRBJ1-6
V: TRBV7-2
CDR3: CASSEGRIGSNSPLHF

J: TRBJ1-5
V: TRBV29-1
CDR3: CSVGETGPNQPQHF

J: TRBJ1-4
V: TRBV5-5
CDR3: CASRPADSRYEKLFF

J: TRBJ1-6
V: TRBV10-3
CDR3: CAVSPGDSYNSPLHF

J: TRBJ1-1
V: TRBV6-5
CDR3: CASSPRLGGMDIEAFF

J: TRBJ1-1
V: TRBV4-1
CDR3: CASGDFEAFF

J: TRBJ1-5
V: TRBV7-8
CDR3: CASSLVAGVESNQPQHF

J: TRBJ2-7
V: TRBV4-3
CDR3: CASSQDLGPSSYEQYF

J: TRBJ2-7
V: TRBV15
CDR3: CATSRGFLGEQYF

J: TRBJ2-7
V: TRBV29-1
CDR3: CSALVLGSYEQYF

J: TRBJ2-5
V: TRBV6-6
CDR3: CASRQDSVQETQYF

J: TRBJ1-3
V: TRBV29-1
CDR3: CSVESATGSSGNTIYF

J: TRBJ2-5
V: TRBV24-1
CDR3: CATSDTYRGHETQYF

J: TRBJ2-7
V: TRBV10-3
CDR3: CAPGGRSYEQYF

J: TRBJ2-5
V: TRBV15
CDR3: CATSRSGSQETQYF

J: TRBJ1-2
V: TRBV6-5
CDR3: CASSWGQGIDYGYTF

J: TRBJ1-2
V: TRBV5-1
CDR3: CASSLVEQTPGYGYTF

J: TRBJ1-1
V: TRBV20-1
CDR3: CSARRTEIMNTEAFF

J: TRBJ2-7
V: TRBV11-2
CDR3: CASSLWERSYEQYF

J: TRBJ2-7
V: TRBV20-1
CDR3: CSAEMVSGGQYF

J: TRBJ1-2
V: TRBV19
CDR3: CASSINSYYGYTF

J: TRBJ1-1
V: TRBV7-6
CDR3: CASSLVPKRELNTEAFF

J: TRBJ2-5
V: TRBV6-6
CDR3: CAASQVAGGRETQYF

J: TRBJ1-2
V: TRBV10-3
CDR3: CAITKERQNYGYTF

J: TRBJ2-2
V: TRBV12-3/TRBV12-4
CDR3: CASSPRHSNTGELFF

J: TRBJ1-1
V: TRBV7-9
CDR3: CASSAGKLNTEAFF

J: TRBJ2-3
V: TRBV20-1
CDR3: CSSGGPSTDTQYF

J: TRBJ2-7
V: TRBV4-1
CDR3: CASSHTELKAYEQYF

J: TRBJ1-1
V: TRBV2
CDR3: CASSDQGFNTEAFF

J: TRBJ2-7
V: TRBV9
CDR3: CASSVAGGTGYYEQYF

J: TRBJ2-7
V: TRBV12-3/TRBV12-4
CDR3: CASEGGVVSRQCF

J: TRBJ1-6
V: TRBV7-2
CDR3: CASRTQGGSNSPLHF

J: TRBJ1-5
V: TRBV10-3
CDR3: CAISEDSPGTARNQPQHF

J: TRBJ2-7
V: TRBV24-1
CDR3: CATSGPGQNSYEQYF

J: TRBJ1-5
V: TRBV7-2
CDR3: CASSARTGGQPQHF

J: TRBJ1-2
V: TRBV2
CDR3: CAISGDSHYGYTF

J: TRBJ2-7
V: TRBV6-2/TRBV6-3
CDR3: CASSYSLEQYF

J: TRBJ2-7
V: TRBV3-1
CDR3: CASTRKVGVSYEQYF

J: TRBJ1-1
V: TRBV7-2
CDR3: CASSLAGFDSAAFF

J: TRBJ1-4
V: TRBV25-1
CDR3: CTSRGNEKLFF

J: TRBJ2-5
V: TRBV14
CDR3: CASSQGTSEGRESQYF

J: TRBJ2-1
V: TRBV7-2
CDR3: CASRSGGTYNEQFF

J: TRBJ1-1
V: TRBV7-3
CDR3: CASRRGPTGSAFF

J: TRBJ1-4
V: TRBV29-1
CDR3: CSVAGNIEEKLFF

J: TRBJ1-5
V: TRBV15
CDR3: CATSKGQGSQPQHF